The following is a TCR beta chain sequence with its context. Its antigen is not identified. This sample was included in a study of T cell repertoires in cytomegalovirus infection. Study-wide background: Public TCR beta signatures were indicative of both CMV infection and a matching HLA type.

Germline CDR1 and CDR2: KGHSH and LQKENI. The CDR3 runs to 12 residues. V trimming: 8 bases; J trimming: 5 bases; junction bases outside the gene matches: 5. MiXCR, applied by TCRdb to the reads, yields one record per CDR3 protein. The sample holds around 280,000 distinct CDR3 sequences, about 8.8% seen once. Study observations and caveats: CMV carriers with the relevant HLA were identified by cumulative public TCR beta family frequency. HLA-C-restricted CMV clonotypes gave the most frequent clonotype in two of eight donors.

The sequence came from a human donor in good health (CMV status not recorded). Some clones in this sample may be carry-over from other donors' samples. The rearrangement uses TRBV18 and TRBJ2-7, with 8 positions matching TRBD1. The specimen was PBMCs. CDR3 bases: TGTGCCAGCAACCTACAGGGGGACGAGCAGTACTTC. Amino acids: CASNLQGDEQYF.